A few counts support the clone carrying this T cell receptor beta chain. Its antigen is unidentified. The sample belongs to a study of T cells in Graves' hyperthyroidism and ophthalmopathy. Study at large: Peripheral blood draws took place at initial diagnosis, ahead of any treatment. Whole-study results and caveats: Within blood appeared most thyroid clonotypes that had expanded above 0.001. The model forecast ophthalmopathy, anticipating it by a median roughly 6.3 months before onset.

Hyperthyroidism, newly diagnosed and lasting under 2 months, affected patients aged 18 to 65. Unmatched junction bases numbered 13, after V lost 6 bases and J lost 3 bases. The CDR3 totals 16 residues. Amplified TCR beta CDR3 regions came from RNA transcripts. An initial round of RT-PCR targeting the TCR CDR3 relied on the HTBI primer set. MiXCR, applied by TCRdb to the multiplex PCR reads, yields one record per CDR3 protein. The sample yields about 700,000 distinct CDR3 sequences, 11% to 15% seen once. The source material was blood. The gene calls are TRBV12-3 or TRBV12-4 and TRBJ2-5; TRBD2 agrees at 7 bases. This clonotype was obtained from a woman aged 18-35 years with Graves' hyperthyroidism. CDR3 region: CASSPEEAGAEETQYF. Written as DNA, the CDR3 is TGTGCCAGCAGCCCCGAAGAGGCGGGAGCAGAAGAGACCCAGTACTTC.